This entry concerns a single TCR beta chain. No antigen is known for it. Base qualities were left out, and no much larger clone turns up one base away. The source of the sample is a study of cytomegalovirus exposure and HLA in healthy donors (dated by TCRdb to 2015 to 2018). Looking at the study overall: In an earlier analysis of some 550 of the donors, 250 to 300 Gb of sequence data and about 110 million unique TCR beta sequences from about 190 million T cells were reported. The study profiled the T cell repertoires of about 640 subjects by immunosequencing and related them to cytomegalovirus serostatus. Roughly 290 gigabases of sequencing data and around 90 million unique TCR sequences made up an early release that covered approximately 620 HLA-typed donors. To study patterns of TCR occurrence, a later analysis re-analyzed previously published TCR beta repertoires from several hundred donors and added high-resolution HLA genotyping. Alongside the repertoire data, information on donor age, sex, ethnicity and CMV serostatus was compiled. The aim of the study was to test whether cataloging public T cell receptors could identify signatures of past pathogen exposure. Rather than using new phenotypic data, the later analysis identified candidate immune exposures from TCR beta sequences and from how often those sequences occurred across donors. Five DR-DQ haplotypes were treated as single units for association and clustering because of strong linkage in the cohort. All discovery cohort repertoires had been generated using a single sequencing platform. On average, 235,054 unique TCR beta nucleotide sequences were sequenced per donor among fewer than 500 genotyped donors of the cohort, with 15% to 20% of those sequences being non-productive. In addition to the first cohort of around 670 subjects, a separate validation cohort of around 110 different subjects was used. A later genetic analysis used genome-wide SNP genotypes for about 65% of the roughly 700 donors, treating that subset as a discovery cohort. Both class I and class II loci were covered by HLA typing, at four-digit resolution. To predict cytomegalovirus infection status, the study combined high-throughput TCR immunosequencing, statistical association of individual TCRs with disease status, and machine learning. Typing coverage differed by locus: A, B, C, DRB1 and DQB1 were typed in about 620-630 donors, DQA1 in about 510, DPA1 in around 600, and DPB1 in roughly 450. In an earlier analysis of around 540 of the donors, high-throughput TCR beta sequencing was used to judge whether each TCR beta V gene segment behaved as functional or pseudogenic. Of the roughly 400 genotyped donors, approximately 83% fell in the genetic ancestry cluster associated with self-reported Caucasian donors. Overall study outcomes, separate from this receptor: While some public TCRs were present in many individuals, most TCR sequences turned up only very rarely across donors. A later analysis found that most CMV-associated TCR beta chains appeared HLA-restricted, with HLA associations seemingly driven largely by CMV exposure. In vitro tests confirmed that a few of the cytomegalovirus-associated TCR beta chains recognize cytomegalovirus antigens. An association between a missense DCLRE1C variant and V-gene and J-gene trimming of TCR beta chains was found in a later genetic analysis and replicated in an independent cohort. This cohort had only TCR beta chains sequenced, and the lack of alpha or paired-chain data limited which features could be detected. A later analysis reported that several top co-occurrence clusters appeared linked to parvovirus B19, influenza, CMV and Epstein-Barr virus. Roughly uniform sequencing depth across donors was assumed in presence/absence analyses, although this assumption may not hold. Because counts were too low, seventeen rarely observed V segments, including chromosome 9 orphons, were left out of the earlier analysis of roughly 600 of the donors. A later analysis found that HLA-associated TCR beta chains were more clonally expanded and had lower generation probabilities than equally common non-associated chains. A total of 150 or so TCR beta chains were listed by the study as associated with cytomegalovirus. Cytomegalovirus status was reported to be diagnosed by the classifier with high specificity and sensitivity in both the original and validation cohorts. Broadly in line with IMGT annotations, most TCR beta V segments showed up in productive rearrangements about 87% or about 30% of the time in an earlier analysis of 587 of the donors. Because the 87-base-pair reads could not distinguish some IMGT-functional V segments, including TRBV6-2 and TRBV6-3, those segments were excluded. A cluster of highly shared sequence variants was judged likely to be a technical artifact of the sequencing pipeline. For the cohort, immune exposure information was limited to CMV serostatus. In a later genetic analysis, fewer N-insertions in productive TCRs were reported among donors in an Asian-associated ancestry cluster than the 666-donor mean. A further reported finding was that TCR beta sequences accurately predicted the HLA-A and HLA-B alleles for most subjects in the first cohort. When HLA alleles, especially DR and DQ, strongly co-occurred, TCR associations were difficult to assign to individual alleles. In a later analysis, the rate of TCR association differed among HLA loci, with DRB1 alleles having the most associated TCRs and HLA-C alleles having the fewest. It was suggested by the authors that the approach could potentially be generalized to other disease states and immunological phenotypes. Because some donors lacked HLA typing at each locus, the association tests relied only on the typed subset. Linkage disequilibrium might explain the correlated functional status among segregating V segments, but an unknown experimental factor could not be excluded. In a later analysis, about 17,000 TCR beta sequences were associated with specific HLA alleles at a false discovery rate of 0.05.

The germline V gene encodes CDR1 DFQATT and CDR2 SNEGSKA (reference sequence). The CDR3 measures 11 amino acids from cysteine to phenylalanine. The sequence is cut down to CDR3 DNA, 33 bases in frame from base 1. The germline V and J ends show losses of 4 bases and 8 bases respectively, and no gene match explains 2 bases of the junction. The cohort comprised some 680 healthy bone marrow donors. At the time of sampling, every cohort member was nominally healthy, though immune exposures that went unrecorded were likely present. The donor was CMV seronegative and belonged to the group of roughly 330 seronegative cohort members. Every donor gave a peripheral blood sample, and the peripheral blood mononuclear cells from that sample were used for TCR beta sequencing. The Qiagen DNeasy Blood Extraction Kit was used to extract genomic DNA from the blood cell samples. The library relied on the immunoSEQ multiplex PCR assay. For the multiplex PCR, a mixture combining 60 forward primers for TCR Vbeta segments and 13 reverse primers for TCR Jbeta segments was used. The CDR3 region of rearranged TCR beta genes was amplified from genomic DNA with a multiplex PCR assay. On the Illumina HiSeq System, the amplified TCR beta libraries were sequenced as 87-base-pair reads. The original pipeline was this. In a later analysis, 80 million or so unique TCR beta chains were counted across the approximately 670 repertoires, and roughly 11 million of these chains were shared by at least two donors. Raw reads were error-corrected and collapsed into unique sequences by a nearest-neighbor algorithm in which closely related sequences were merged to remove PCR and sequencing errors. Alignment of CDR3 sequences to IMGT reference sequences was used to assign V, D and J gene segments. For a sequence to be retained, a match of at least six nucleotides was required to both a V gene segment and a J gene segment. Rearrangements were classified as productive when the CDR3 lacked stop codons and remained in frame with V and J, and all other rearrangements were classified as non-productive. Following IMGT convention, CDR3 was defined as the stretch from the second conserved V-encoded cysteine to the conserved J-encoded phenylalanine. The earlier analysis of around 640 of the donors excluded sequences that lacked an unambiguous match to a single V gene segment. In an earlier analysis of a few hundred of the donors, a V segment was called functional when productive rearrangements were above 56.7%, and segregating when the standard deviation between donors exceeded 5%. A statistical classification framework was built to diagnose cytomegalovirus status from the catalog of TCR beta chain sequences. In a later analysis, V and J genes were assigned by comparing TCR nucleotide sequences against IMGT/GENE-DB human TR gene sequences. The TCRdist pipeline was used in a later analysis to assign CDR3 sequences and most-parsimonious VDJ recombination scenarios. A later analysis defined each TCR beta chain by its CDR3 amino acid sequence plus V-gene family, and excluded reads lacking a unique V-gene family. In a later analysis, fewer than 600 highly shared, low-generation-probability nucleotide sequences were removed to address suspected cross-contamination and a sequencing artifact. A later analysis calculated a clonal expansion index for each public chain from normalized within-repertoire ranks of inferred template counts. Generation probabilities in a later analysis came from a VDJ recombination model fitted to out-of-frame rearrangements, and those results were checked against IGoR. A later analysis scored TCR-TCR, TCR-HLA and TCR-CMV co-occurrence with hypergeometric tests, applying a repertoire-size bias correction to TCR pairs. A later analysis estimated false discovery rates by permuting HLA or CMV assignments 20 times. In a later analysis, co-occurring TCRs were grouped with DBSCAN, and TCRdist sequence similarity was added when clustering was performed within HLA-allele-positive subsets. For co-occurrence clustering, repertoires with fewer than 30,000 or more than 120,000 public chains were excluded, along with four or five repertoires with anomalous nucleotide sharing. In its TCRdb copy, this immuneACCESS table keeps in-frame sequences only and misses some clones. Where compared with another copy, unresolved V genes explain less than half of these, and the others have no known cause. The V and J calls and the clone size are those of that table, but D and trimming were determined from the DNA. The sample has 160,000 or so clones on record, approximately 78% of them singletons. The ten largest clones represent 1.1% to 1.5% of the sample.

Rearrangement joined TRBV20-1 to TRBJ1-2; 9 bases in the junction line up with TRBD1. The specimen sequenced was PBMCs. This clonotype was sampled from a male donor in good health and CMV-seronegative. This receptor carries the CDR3 CSAMDRGGYTF. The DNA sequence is TGCAGTGCTATGGACAGGGGCGGCTACACCTTC.